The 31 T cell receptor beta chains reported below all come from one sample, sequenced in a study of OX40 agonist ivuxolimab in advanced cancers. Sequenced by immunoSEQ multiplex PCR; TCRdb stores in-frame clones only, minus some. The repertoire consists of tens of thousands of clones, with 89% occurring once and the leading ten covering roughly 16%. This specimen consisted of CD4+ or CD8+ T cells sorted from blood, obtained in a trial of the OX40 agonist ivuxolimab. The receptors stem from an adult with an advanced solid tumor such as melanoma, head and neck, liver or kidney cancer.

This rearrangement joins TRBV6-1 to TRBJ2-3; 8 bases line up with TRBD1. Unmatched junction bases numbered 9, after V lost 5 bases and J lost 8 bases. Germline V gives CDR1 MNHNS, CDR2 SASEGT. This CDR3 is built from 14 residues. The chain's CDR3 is CASSSGGFLGTQYF. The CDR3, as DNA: TGTGCCAGCAGTTCAGGGGGCTTTCTTGGTACGCAGTATTTT.

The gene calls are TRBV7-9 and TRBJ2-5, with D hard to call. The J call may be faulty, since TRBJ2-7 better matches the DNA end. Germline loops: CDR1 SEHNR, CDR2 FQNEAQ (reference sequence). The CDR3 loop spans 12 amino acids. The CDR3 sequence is CASGPGSYEQYF. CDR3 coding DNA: TGTGCCAGCGGCCCCGGCTCCTACGAGCAGTACTTC.

The CDR3 protein is CASAQSGLAIDEQFF. For the CDR3, the DNA is TGCGCCAGCGCTCAAAGCGGGCTAGCAATAGACGAGCAGTTCTTC. The chain recombines TRBV4-1 with TRBJ2-1; a weak D match, TRBD2 (6 bases). The germline gives CDR1 MGHRA, CDR2 YSYEKL. The CDR3 contains 15 residues. The V end was cut by 8 bases, the J end by 10 bases, with 24 bases between.

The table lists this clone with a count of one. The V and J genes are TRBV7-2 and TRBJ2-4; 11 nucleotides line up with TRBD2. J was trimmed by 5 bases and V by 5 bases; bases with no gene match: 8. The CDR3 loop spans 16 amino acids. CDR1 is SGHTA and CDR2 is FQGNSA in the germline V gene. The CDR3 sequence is CASSLGPGLAENIQYF. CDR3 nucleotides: TGTGCCAGCAGCCTAGGACCGGGACTAGCGGAAAACATTCAGTACTTC.

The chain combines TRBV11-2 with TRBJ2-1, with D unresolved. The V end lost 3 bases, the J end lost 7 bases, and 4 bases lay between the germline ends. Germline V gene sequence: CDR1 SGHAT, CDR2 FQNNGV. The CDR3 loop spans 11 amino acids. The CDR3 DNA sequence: TGTGCCAGCAGCTTGCAGAATGAGCAGTTCTTC. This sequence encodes CASSLQNEQFF. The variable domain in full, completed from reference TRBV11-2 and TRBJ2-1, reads EAGVAQSPRYKIIEKRQSVAFWCNPISGHATLYWYQQILGQGPKLLIQFQNNGVVDDSQLPKDRFSAERLKGVDSTLKIQPAKLEDSAVYLCASSLQNEQFFGPGTRLTVL.

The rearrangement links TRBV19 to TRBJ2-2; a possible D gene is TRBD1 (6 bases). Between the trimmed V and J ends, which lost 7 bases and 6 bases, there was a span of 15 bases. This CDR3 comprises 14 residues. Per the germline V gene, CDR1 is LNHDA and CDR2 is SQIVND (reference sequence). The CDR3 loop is CASTIQGLAGELFF. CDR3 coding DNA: TGTGCCAGTACCATACAGGGTTTGGCCGGGGAGCTGTTTTTT.

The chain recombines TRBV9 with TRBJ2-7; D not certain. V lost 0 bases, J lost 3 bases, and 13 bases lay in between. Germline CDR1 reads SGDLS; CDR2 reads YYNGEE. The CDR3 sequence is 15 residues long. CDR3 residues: CASSVGFTDNYEQYF. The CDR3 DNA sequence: TGTGCCAGCAGCGTAGGATTCACTGACAACTACGAGCAGTACTTC.

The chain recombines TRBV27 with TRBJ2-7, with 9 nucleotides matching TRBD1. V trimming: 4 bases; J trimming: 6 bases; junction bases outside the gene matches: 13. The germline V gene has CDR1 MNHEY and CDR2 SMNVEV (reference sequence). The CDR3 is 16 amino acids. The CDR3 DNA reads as TGTGCCAGCAGTTCGGGGCCAGGGACAGGGTATGTCGAGCAGTACTTC. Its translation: CASSSGPGTGYVEQYF.

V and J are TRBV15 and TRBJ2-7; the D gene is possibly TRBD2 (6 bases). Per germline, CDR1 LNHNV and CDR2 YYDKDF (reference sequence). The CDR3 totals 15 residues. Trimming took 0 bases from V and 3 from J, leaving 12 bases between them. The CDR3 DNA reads TGTGCCACCAGCAGAGATGTTGGAGGGAGCTACGAGCAGTACTTC. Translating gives CATSRDVGGSYEQYF.

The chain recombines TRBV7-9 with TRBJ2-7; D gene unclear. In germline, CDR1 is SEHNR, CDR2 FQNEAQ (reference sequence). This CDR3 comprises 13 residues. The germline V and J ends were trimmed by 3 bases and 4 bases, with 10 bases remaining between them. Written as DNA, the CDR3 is TGTGCCAGCAGCTTGGTCAGCCCATACGAGCAGTACTTC. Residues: CASSLVSPYEQYF.

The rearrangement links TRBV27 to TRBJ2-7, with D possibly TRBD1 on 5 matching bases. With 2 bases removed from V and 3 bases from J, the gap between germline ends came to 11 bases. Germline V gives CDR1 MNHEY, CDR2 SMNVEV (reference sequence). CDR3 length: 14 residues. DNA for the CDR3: TGTGCCAGCAGTTTAATAGGGGCCAACTACGAGCAGTACTTC. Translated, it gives CASSLIGANYEQYF.

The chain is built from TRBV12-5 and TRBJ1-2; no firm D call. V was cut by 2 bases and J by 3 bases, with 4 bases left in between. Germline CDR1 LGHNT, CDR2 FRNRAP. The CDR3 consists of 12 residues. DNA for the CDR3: TGTGCTAGTGGTTTGAGTGACTATGGCTACACCTTC. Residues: CASGLSDYGYTF.

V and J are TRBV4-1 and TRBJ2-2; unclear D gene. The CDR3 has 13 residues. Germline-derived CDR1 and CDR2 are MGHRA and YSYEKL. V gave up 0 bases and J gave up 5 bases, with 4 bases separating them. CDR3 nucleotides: TGCGCCAGCAGCCAAGATCCGACCGGGGAGCTGTTTTTT. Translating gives CASSQDPTGELFF.

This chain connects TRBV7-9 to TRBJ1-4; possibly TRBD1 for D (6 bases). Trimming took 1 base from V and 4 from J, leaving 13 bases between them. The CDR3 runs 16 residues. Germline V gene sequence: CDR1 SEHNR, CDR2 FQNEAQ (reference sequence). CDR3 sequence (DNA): TGTGCCAGCAGCTTAGAAACTTGGACAGATAATGAAAAACTGTTTTTT. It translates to CASSLETWTDNEKLFF.

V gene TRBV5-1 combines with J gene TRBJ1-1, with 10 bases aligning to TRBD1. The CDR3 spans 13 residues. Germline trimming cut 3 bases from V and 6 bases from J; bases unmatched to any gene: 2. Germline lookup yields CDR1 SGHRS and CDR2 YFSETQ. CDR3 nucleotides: TGCGCCAGCAGCTCGGGACAGGGGTCTGAAGCTTTCTTT. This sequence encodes CASSSGQGSEAFF.

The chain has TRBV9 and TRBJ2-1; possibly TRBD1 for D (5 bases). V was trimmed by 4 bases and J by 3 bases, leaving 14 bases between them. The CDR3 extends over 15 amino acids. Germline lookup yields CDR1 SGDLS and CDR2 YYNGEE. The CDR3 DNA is TGTGCCAGCAGCCCGGAAGGGGTGAGCTACAATGAGCAGTTCTTC. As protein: CASSPEGVSYNEQFF.

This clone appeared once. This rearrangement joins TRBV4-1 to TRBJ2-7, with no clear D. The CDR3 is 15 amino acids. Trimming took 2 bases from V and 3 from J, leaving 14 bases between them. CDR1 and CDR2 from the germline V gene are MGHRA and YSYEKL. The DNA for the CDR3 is TGCGCCAGCAGCCAAAAGGGTGTTGAGGTCTACGAGCAGTACTTC. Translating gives CASSQKGVEVYEQYF.

Here the CDR3 DNA reads TGTGCCAGCAGTGTGGGGAAACAGGGGAAGTACACTGAAGCTTTCTTT. Translating it yields CASSVGKQGKYTEAFF. The genes are TRBV25-1 and TRBJ1-1; 7 bases align to TRBD1. The CDR3 spans 16 residues. The germline gives CDR1 MGHDK, CDR2 SYGVNS. V shed 4 bases, J shed 3 bases, and the junction held 11 bases outside the gene matches.

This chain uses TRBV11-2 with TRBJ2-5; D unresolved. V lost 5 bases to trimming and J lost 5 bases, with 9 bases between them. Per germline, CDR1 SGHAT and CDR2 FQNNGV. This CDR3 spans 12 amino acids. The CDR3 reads CASSLRAETQYF. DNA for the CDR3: TGTGCCAGCAGCCTCAGAGCGGAGACCCAGTACTTC.

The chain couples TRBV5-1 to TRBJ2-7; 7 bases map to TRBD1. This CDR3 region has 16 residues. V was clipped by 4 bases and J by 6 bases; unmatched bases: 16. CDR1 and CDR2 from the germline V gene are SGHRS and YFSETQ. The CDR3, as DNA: TGCGCCAGCAGCCTACATTCACAGGGGCCTAGATCCGAGCAGTACTTC. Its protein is CASSLHSQGPRSEQYF.

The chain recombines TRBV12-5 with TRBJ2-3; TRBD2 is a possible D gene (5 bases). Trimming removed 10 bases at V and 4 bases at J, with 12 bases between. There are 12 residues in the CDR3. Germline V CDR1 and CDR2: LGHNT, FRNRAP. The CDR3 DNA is TGTGCTACGCAATACGGGGCAGATACGCAGTATTTT. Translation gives CATQYGADTQYF.

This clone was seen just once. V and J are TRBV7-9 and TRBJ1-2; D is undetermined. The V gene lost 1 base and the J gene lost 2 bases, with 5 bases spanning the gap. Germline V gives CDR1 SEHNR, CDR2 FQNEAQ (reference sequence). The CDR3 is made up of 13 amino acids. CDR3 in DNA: TGTGCCAGCAGCTTAGTGGGAAACTATGGCTACACCTTC. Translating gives CASSLVGNYGYTF.

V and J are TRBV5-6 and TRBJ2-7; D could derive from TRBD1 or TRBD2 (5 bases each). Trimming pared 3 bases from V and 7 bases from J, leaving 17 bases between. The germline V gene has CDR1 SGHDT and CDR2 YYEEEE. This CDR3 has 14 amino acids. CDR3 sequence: CASSSLDARGEQYF. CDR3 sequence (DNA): TGTGCCAGCAGCTCCTTGGACGCGAGGGGAGAGCAGTACTTC. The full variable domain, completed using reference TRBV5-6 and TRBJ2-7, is DAGVTQSPTHLIKTRGQQVTLRCSPKSGHDTVSWYQQALGQGPQFIFQYYEEEERQRGNFPDRFSGHQFPNYSSELNVNALLLGDSALYLCASSSLDARGEQYFGPGTRLTVT.

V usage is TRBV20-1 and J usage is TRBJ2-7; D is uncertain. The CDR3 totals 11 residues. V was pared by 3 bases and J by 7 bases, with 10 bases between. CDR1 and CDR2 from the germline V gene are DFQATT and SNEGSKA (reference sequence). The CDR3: CSASTLGEQYF. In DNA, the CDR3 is TGCAGTGCTAGTACGTTGGGGGAGCAGTACTTC.

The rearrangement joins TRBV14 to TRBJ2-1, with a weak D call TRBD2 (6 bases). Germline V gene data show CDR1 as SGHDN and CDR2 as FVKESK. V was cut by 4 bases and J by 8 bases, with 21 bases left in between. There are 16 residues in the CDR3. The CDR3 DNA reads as TGTGCCAGCAGCCCATACGGGACTCCGTGGGTCGATGAGCAGTTCTTC. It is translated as CASSPYGTPWVDEQFF. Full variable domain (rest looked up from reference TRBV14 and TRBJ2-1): EAGVTQFPSHSVIEKGQTVTLRCDPISGHDNLYWYRRVMGKEIKFLLHFVKESKQDESGMPNNRFLAERTGGTYSTLKVQPAELEDSGVYFCASSPYGTPWVDEQFFGPGTRLTVL.

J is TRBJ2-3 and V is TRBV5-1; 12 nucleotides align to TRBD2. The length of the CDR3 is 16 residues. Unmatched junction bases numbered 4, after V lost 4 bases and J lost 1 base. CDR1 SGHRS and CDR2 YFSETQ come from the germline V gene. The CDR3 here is CASSPRLAGGTDTQYF. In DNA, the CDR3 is TGCGCCAGCAGCCCAAGACTAGCGGGGGGCACAGATACGCAGTATTTT.

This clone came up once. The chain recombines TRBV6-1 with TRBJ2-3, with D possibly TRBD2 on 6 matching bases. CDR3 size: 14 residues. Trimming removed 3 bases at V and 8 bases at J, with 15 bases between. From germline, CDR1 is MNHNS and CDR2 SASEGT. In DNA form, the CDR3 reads TGTGCCAGCAGTGACGTCCAGGGAGCGGGTACGCAGTATTTT. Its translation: CASSDVQGAGTQYF.

CDR3 sequence reads: CASSYRVSYEQYF. CDR3 nucleotide sequence: TGTGCCAGCAGCTATAGAGTTTCCTACGAGCAGTACTTC. This chain connects TRBV6-5 to TRBJ2-7; D gene unclear. The CDR3 runs 13 residues. Germline V gene lookup returns CDR1 MNHEY and CDR2 SVGAGI. The V end lost 6 bases, the J end lost 1 base, and 10 bases lay between the germline ends.

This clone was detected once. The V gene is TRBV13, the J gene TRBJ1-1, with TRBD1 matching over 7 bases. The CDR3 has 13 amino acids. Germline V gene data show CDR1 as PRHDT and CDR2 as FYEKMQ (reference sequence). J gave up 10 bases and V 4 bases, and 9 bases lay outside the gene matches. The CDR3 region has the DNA TGTGCCAGCAGCTCGCACAGGGGTCAGGGAGCTTTCTTT. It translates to CASSSHRGQGAFF. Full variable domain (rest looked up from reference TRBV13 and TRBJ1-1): AAGVIQSPRHLIKEKRETATLKCYPIPRHDTVYWYQQGPGQDPQFLISFYEKMQSDKGSIPDRFSAQQFSDYHSELNMSSLELGDSALYFCASSSHRGQGAFFGQGTRLTVV.

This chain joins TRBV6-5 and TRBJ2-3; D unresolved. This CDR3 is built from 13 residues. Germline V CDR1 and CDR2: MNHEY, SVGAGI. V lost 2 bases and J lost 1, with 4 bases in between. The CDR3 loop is CASSYGGTDTQYF. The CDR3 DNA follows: TGTGCCAGCAGTTACGGTGGCACAGATACGCAGTATTTT.

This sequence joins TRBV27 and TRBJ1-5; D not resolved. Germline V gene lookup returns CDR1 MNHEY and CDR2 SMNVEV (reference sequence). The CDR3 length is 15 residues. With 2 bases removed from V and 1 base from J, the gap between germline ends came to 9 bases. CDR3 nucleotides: TGTGCCAGCAGTTTAGTAGGGTCCAGCAATCAGCCCCAGCATTTT. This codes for CASSLVGSSNQPQHF.